These 16 T cell receptor beta chains were sequenced from one sample in a study of T cells after yellow fever vaccination. TCRdb independently ran MiXCR on the 5' RACE reads; one entry per CDR3 protein. The sample carries 300,000 to 350,000 distinct CDR3 sequences, approximately 4% recorded once. This material consisted of PBMCs, taken 15 days after the yellow fever booster vaccination. The receptor set was obtained from a man aged 18 to 30 who received the YFV17D yellow fever vaccine.

This clonotype was seen a few times. The chain has TRBV20-1 and TRBJ1-2; tentatively, D is TRBD1 (6 bases). This CDR3 spans 12 amino acids. Trimming took 5 bases from V and 6 from J, leaving 13 bases between them. Germline V gives CDR1 DFQATT, CDR2 SNEGSKA (reference sequence). The CDR3 DNA is TGCAGTGCTTCTGGACAGCGAAATGGCTACACCTTC. It translates to CSASGQRNGYTF.

This clonotype was counted only a few times. The rearrangement links TRBV7-9 to TRBJ2-7; no reliable D call. Trimming left V 2 bases short and J 5 bases short, with 13 bases between. Germline V gene sequence: CDR1 SEHNR, CDR2 FQNEAQ (reference sequence). CDR3 size: 14 residues. This CDR3 is CASSLYSPRHEQYF. In nucleotides, the CDR3 is TGTGCCAGCAGCTTATATTCCCCCAGGCACGAGCAGTACTTC.

J is TRBJ2-1 and V is TRBV4-1; TRBD2 matches at 8 bases. The CDR3 runs 14 residues. Germline V gene lookup returns CDR1 MGHRA and CDR2 YSYEKL. The ends lost 2 bases at V and 8 bases at J; junction bases unmatched: 5. CDR3: CASSQPGGLHEQFF. The CDR3 nucleotides are TGCGCCAGCAGCCAACCGGGGGGGCTGCATGAGCAGTTCTTC.

This clonotype showed up just a few times. The chain recombines TRBV20-1 with TRBJ1-1; perhaps TRBD1 as D (5 bases). This CDR3 has 12 amino acids. Germline CDR1 and CDR2: DFQATT and SNEGSKA (reference sequence). The CDR3, as DNA: TGCAGATGCAAGGGGATGAACACTGAAGCTTTCTTT. This codes for CRCKGMNTEAFF.

The chain carries TRBV6-5 and TRBJ1-3; the D is unclear. The CDR3 has 14 amino acids. CDR1 is MNHEY and CDR2 is SVGAGI in the germline V gene. V was cut by 6 bases and J by 4 bases, with 13 bases left in between. For the CDR3, the DNA is TGTGCCAGCAGAAACGTAGGCGCCGGAAACACCATATATTTT. This codes for CASRNVGAGNTIYF.

This clonotype was seen at least ten times. The J gene is TRBJ2-1, the V gene TRBV4-1; 11 positions agree with TRBD2. This CDR3 spans 17 amino acids. Germline CDR1 MGHRA, CDR2 YSYEKL. The trim removed 4 bases at V and 5 bases at J, leaving 10 bases unmatched. CDR3: CASSPPRRLAGNNEQFF. In nucleotides, the CDR3 is TGCGCCAGCAGCCCCCCGAGAAGACTAGCGGGGAACAATGAGCAGTTCTTC.

The chain's CDR3 is CASSEMDTTEAFF. CDR3 DNA sequence: TGCGCCAGCAGCGAGATGGACACAACTGAAGCTTTCTTT. The chain uses TRBV5-1 and TRBJ1-1, with D possibly matching TRBD1 (5 bases). Germline loops: CDR1 SGHRS, CDR2 YFSETQ. There are 13 residues in the CDR3. Trimming left V 4 bases short and J 5 bases short, with 12 bases between.

This clonotype has at least ten counts. The genes are TRBV6-4 and TRBJ2-1; TRBD2 matches at 11 bases. The V gene's germline CDR1 is MRHNA and CDR2 SNTAGT. Losses at the gene ends were 5 bases for V and 7 bases for J; bases not matched to a gene: 7. The CDR3 has 15 residues. The CDR3 loop reads CASSQSSGGWNEQFF. In nucleotides, the CDR3 is TGTGCCAGCAGTCAATCTAGCGGGGGGTGGAATGAGCAGTTCTTC.

In its sample, this clonotype was seen many times. The rearrangement joins TRBV5-5 to TRBJ1-1, with unresolved D. With 4 bases removed from V and 1 base from J, the gap between germline ends came to 11 bases. CDR1 and CDR2 from the germline V gene are SGHKS and YYEKEE (reference sequence). The CDR3 sequence is 14 residues long. DNA of the CDR3: TGTGCCAGCAGCCCATCCCTTTGGAACACTGAAGCTTTCTTT. It is translated as CASSPSLWNTEAFF.

This clonotype was recorded many times. The chain combines TRBV21-1 with TRBJ2-7. TRBV21-1 is annotated as a pseudogene. CDR3 length: 12 residues. The CDR3 loop reads CASSKEGYEQYV. The CDR3, as DNA: TGTGCCAGCAGCAAAGAAGGATACGAGCAGTACGTC.

The V and J genes are TRBV20-1 and TRBJ2-1; the D gene could be TRBD1 or TRBD2 (5 bases each). Trimming removed 4 bases from V and 5 bases from J, with 12 bases in between. The length of the CDR3 is 13 residues. Germline lookup yields CDR1 DFQATT and CDR2 SNEGSKA (reference sequence). The chain's CDR3 is CSANRDRNNEQFF. The CDR3 bases are TGCAGTGCTAATCGGGACCGAAACAATGAGCAGTTCTTC.

This clonotype has ten or more counts. The chain is built from TRBV18 and TRBJ1-2; D is possibly TRBD1 (5 bases). CDR3 length: 13 amino acids. V was pared by 4 bases and J by 2 bases, with 8 bases between. Per germline, CDR1 KGHSH and CDR2 LQKENI. The DNA of the CDR3 is TGTGCCAGCTCACTCTGGGGGAACTATGGCTACACCTTC. Protein sequence: CASSLWGNYGYTF.

This clonotype was seen repeatedly, ten times or more. This chain joins TRBV7-9 and TRBJ2-1; 7 bases fit TRBD1. The CDR3 runs 19 residues. V lost 0 bases and J lost 4; bases outside the gene matches: 15. The germline CDR1 and CDR2 sequences are SEHNR and FQNEAQ (reference sequence). The CDR3 reads CASSLAVGRQGVGYNEQFF. The CDR3 coding sequence is TGTGCCAGCAGCTTAGCAGTTGGGCGACAGGGAGTTGGGTACAATGAGCAGTTCTTC.

This clonotype was found a few times. The V gene is TRBV9, the J gene TRBJ2-3, with TRBD2 identical over 9 bases. V shed 2 bases, J shed 5 bases, and the junction held 6 bases outside the gene matches. CDR1 is SGDLS, CDR2 YYNGEE, per germline. The CDR3 totals 15 residues. CDR3 in DNA: TGTGCCAGCAGCGTCCATTTAGCGGGGGAAGATACGCAGTATTTT. Translation: CASSVHLAGEDTQYF.

This clonotype showed up just a few times. The gene calls are TRBV6-6 and TRBJ1-3; D gene ambiguous. This CDR3 spans 16 amino acids. Trimming removed 4 bases from V and 0 bases from J, with 13 bases in between. Germline V gene data show CDR1 as MNHNY and CDR2 as SVGAGI (reference sequence). The CDR3 loop reads CASSLVQPSSGNTIYF. For the CDR3, the DNA is TGTGCCAGCAGTTTGGTTCAGCCGAGCTCTGGAAACACCATATATTTT.

With regard to this clonotype: This clone may be a read error of a much larger clone one base away. This chain joins TRBV5-1 and TRBJ1-2; maybe TRBD1 (6 bases). CDR1 is SGHRS and CDR2 is YFSETQ in the germline V gene. This CDR3 comprises 13 residues. Between the trimmed V and J ends, which lost 3 bases and 8 bases, there was a span of 14 bases. CDR3 protein: CASSSAGVGGYTF. DNA of the CDR3: TGCGCCAGCAGCTCCGCAGGGGTCGGGGGCTACACCTTC.